This T cell receptor beta chain was found in a study of molecular identifiers for immune sequencing clone quantification. This clonotype was seen a few times. TCRdb fed the PCR reads into MiXCR, producing one record per CDR3 protein. There are around 480,000 distinct CDR3 sequences in the sample; over 20% occur only once, and approximately 0.84% lies in the top ten. Trimming cost V 2 bases and J 4 bases, with 15 bases left between them. Per germline, CDR1 SGHAT and CDR2 FQNNGV. This CDR3 is 16 amino acids long. This chain uses TRBV11-2 with TRBJ2-1; tentatively, D is TRBD2 (5 bases). Sequences were obtained from naive CD8+ T cells from blood, with Jurkat cell RNA spiked in. The subset: FACS-sorted CD8+CD4-CCR7+CD45RA+ naive T cells. The receptor's source is a human donor in good health. Some libraries in this study had Jurkat cell RNA spiked in. The CDR3 sequence: CASSLNFGLQYNEQFF. The CDR3 nucleotides are TGTGCCAGCAGCTTAAATTTCGGACTTCAATACAATGAGCAGTTCTTC.